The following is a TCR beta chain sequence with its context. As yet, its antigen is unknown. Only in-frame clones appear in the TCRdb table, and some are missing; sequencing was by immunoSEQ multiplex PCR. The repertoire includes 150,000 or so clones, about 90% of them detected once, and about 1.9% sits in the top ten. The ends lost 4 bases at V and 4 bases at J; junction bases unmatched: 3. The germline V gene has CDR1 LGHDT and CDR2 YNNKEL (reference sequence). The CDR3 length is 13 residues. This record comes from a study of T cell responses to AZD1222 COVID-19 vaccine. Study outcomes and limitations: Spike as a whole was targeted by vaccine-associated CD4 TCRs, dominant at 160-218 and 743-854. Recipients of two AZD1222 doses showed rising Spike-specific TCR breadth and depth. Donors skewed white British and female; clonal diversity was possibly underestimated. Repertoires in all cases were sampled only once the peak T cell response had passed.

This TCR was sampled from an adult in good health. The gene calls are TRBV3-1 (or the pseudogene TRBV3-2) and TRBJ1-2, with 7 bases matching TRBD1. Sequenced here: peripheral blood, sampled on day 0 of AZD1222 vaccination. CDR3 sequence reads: CASSLQGSYGYTF. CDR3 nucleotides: TGTGCCAGCAGCCTACAGGGGAGCTATGGCTACACCTTC.